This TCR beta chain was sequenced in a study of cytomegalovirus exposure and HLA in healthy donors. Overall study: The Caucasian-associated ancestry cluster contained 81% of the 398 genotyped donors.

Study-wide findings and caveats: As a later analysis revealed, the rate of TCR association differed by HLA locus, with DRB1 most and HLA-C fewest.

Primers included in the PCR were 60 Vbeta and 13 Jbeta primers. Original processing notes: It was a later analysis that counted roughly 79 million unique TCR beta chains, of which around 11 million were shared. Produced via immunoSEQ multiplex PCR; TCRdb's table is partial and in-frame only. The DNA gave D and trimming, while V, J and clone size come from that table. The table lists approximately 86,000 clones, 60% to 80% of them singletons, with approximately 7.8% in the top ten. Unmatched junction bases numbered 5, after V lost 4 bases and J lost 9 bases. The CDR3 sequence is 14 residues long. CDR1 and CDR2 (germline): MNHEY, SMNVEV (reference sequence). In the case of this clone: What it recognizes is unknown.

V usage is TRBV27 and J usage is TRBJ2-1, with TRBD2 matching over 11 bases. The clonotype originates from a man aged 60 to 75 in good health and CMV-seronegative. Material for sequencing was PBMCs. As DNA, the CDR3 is TGTGCCAGCAGTTCCGCCGGGACTAGCGGTGAGCAGTTCTTC. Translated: CASSSAGTSGEQFF.